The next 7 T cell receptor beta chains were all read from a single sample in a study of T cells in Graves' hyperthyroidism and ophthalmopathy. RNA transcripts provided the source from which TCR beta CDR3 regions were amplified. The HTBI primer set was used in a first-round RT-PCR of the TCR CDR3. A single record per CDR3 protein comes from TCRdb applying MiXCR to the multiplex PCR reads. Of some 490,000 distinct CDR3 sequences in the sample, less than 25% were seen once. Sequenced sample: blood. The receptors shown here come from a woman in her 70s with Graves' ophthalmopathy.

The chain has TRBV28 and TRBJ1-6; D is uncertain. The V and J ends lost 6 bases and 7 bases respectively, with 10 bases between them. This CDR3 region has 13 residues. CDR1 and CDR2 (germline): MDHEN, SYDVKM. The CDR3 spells CASSSSQNSPLHF. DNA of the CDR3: TGTGCCAGCAGCTCCTCTCAGAATTCACCCCTCCACTTT.

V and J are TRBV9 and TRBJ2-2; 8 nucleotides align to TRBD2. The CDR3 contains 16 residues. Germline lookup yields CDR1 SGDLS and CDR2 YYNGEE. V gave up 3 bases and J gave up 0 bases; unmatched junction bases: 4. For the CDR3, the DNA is TGTGCCAGCAGCGCACATAGCGGGACGAACACCGGGGAGCTGTTTTTT. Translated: CASSAHSGTNTGELFF.

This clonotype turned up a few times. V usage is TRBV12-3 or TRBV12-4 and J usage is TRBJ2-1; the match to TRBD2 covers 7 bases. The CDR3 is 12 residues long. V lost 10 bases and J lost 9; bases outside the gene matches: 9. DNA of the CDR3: TGTGCCACCAGCGGGGAGAAGATTGAGCAGTTCTTC. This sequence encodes CATSGEKIEQFF.

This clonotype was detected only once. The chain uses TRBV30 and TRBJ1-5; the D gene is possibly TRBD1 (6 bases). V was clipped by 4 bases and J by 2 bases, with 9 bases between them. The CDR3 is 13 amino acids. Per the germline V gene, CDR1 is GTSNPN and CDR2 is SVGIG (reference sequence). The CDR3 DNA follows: TGTGCCTGGAAAGGGGGTGGCAATCAGCCCCAGCATTTT. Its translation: CAWKGGGNQPQHF. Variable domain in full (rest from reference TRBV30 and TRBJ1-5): SQTIHQWPATLVQPVGSPLSLECTVEGTSNPNLYWYRQAAGRGLQLLFYSVGIGQISSEVPQNLSASRPQDRQFILSSKKLLLSDSGFYLCAWKGGGNQPQHFGDGTRLSIL.

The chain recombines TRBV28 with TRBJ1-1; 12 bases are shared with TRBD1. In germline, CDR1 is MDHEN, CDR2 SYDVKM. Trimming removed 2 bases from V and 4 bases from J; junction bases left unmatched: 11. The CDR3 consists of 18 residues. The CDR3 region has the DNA TGTGCCAGCAGTTTAGTGGGACAGGGGGCGTATAGTGGCACTGAAGCTTTCTTT. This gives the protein CASSLVGQGAYSGTEAFF.

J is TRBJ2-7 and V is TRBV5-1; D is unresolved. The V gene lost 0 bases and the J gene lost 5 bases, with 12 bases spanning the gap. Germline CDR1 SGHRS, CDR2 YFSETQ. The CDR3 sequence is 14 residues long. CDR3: CASSLDWPRNEQYF. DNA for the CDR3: TGCGCCAGCAGCTTGGACTGGCCTAGAAACGAGCAGTACTTC.

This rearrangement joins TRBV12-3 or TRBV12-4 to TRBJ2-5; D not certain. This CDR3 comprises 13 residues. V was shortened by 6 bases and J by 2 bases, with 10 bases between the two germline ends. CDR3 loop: CASRTGKQETQYF. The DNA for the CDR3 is TGTGCCAGCAGAACTGGGAAACAAGAGACCCAGTACTTC.